Listed below are T cell receptor beta chains from one sample, sequenced in a study of breast tumors, draining lymph nodes, adjacent tissues. Using its own MiXCR run on the multiplex PCR reads, TCRdb lists one record per CDR3 protein. The repertoire includes some 130,000 distinct CDR3 sequences, 20% to 25% of them detected once, and roughly 2.5% sits in the top ten. Sequencing input: axillary lymph node tissue. Every receptor here comes from a female donor with breast cancer. Some clones in this sample may be carry-over from other donors' samples. Both conserved end residues are part of each CDR3. The order of the fields is V gene, J gene, CDR3 length, clone size, D gene, CDR3 protein, CDR3 DNA. A D gene is named only where the DNA matches it firmly. The size of a clone is reported for some rows only, either as once, few or many, or as a class for expanded clones.

V gene: TRBV7-2; J gene: TRBJ2-7; CDR3 length: 14; clone size: many; D gene: TRBD1; CDR3 protein: CASSSPRDRTSQRF; CDR3 DNA: TGTGCCAGCAGCTCACCAAGGGACAGAACTTCCCAAAGGTTC
V gene: TRBV2; J gene: TRBJ2-1; CDR3 length: 12; clone size: many; D gene: NA; CDR3 protein: CASSAARLEQFF; CDR3 DNA: TGTGCCAGCAGTGCCGCACGGTTAGAGCAGTTCTTC
V gene: TRBV10-3; J gene: TRBJ2-1; CDR3 length: 17; clone size: many; D gene: TRBD2; CDR3 protein: CAISESSGRVAYNEQFF; CDR3 DNA: TGTGCCATCAGTGAGTCAAGCGGGAGAGTAGCCTACAATGAGCAGTTCTTC
V gene: TRBV19; J gene: TRBJ2-3; CDR3 length: 15; clone size: few; D gene: NA; CDR3 protein: CASSGRLGGTDTQYF; CDR3 DNA: TGTGCCAGTAGTGGGCGACTAGGGGGTACAGATACGCAGTATTTT
V gene: TRBV12-3/TRBV12-4; J gene: TRBJ2-1; CDR3 length: 18; clone size: NA; D gene: NA; CDR3 protein: CASSKGAGWGELDNEQFF; CDR3 DNA: TGTGCCAGCAGCAAAGGAGCAGGTTGGGGGGAATTAGACAATGAGCAGTTCTTC
V gene: TRBV27; J gene: TRBJ2-4; CDR3 length: 15; clone size: NA; D gene: TRBD2; CDR3 protein: CASSLLAGAKNIQYF; CDR3 DNA: TGTGCCAGCAGTTTGCTAGCGGGAGCCAAAAACATTCAGTACTTC
V gene: TRBV19; J gene: TRBJ2-1; CDR3 length: 13; clone size: many; D gene: NA; CDR3 protein: CASSIEARNEQFF; CDR3 DNA: TGTGCCAGTAGTATAGAAGCTAGAAATGAGCAGTTCTTC
V gene: TRBV3-1; J gene: TRBJ2-5; CDR3 length: 16; clone size: many; D gene: TRBD2; CDR3 protein: CASSQDGGLAGGTQYF; CDR3 DNA: TGTGCCAGCAGCCAAGATGGAGGGCTAGCGGGAGGAACCCAGTACTTC
V gene: TRBV5-8; J gene: TRBJ2-6; CDR3 length: 20; clone size: NA; D gene: TRBD1; CDR3 protein: CASSLADMTGGAAGANVLTF; CDR3 DNA: TGTGCCAGCAGCTTGGCCGATATGACAGGGGGCGCGGCTGGGGCCAACGTCCTGACTTTC
V gene: TRBV5-8; J gene: TRBJ2-1; CDR3 length: 13; clone size: many; D gene: NA; CDR3 protein: CASSPGPLDEQFF; CDR3 DNA: TGTGCCAGCAGCCCGGGACCCTTGGATGAGCAGTTCTTC
V gene: TRBV6-5; J gene: TRBJ2-1; CDR3 length: 16; clone size: many; D gene: TRBD2; CDR3 protein: CASSFTGTSAYNEQFF; CDR3 DNA: TGTGCCAGCAGCTTCACCGGGACTAGCGCCTACAATGAGCAGTTCTTC
V gene: TRBV3-2; J gene: TRBJ2-5; CDR3 length: 13; clone size: many; D gene: NA; CDR3 protein: CASIVREQETQYF; CDR3 DNA: TGTGCCAGCATCGTGCGAGAACAAGAGACCCAGTACTTC
V gene: TRBV9; J gene: TRBJ2-1; CDR3 length: 15; clone size: many; D gene: TRBD1; CDR3 protein: CASSVGQGVYNEQFF; CDR3 DNA: TGTGCCAGCAGCGTAGGACAGGGGGTCTACAATGAGCAGTTCTTC
V gene: TRBV12-3/TRBV12-4; J gene: TRBJ2-2; CDR3 length: 13; clone size: many; D gene: NA; CDR3 protein: CASSPQGTGELFF; CDR3 DNA: TGTGCCAGCAGTCCTCAGGGGACCGGGGAGCTGTTTTTT
V gene: TRBV7-9; J gene: TRBJ2-1; CDR3 length: 16; clone size: many; D gene: NA; CDR3 protein: CASSLATGAHYNEQFF; CDR3 DNA: TGTGCCAGCAGCTTAGCGACGGGAGCCCACTACAATGAGCAGTTCTTC
V gene: TRBV20-1; J gene: TRBJ2-5; CDR3 length: 14; clone size: many; D gene: TRBD2; CDR3 protein: CSAGLAGGQETQYF; CDR3 DNA: TGCAGTGCCGGACTAGCGGGAGGGCAAGAGACCCAGTACTTC
V gene: TRBV20-1; J gene: TRBJ2-3; CDR3 length: 17; clone size: many; D gene: TRBD2; CDR3 protein: CSARDLLAGGPGVTQYF; CDR3 DNA: TGCAGTGCTAGAGATCTCCTAGCGGGAGGGCCCGGGGTTACGCAGTATTTT
V gene: TRBV18; J gene: TRBJ2-2; CDR3 length: 17; clone size: once; D gene: NA; CDR3 protein: CASSPRVSQGGTGELIF; CDR3 DNA: TGTGCCAGCTCACCACGGGTGTCACAGGGCGGGACCGGGGAGCTGATTTTT
V gene: TRBV7-9; J gene: TRBJ1-6; CDR3 length: 14; clone size: many; D gene: TRBD1; CDR3 protein: CASSVGQGDSPLHF; CDR3 DNA: TGTGCCAGCAGCGTAGGACAGGGTGATTCACCCCTCCACTTT
V gene: TRBV20-1; J gene: TRBJ2-1; CDR3 length: 15; clone size: many; D gene: TRBD2; CDR3 protein: CSASGLAGVDNEQFF; CDR3 DNA: TGCAGTGCTAGCGGGCTAGCGGGAGTTGACAATGAGCAGTTCTTC
V gene: TRBV5-6; J gene: TRBJ2-7; CDR3 length: 11; clone size: many; D gene: NA; CDR3 protein: CASSLKVEQYF; CDR3 DNA: TGTGCCAGCAGCCTGAAGGTCGAGCAGTACTTC
V gene: TRBV30; J gene: TRBJ1-4; CDR3 length: 14; clone size: NA; D gene: NA; CDR3 protein: CASLPRDNRRKLFF; CDR3 DNA: TGTGCCTCCCTGCCCCGGGACAATAGAAGAAAACTGTTTTTT
V gene: TRBV7-9; J gene: TRBJ2-7; CDR3 length: 19; clone size: many; D gene: NA; CDR3 protein: CASSPTRESPAGTTYEQYF; CDR3 DNA: TGTGCCAGCAGTCCAACCAGAGAGTCTCCGGCGGGAACAACCTACGAGCAGTACTTC
V gene: TRBV11-2; J gene: TRBJ2-7; CDR3 length: 16; clone size: many; D gene: TRBD2; CDR3 protein: CASSPRTSGASFEQYF; CDR3 DNA: TGTGCCAGCAGCCCTAGGACTAGCGGGGCCAGTTTCGAGCAGTACTTC
V gene: TRBV11-3; J gene: TRBJ2-7; CDR3 length: 14; clone size: many; D gene: TRBD2; CDR3 protein: CASTGGRAWNEQYF; CDR3 DNA: TGTGCCAGCACCGGCGGGAGGGCTTGGAACGAGCAGTACTTC
V gene: TRBV9; J gene: TRBJ2-3; CDR3 length: 11; clone size: many; D gene: NA; CDR3 protein: CASHQVDTQYF; CDR3 DNA: TGTGCCAGCCACCAGGTAGATACGCAGTATTTT
V gene: TRBV6-5; J gene: TRBJ2-5; CDR3 length: 14; clone size: many; D gene: TRBD1; CDR3 protein: CASSGTVLRETQYF; CDR3 DNA: TGTGCCAGCAGTGGGACAGTTCTTCGAGAGACCCAGTACTTC
V gene: TRBV5-4; J gene: TRBJ2-1; CDR3 length: 16; clone size: many; D gene: TRBD2; CDR3 protein: CASSPPPTSGSGEQFF; CDR3 DNA: TGTGCCAGCAGCCCGCCCCCGACTAGCGGGAGCGGTGAGCAGTTCTTC
V gene: TRBV29-1; J gene: TRBJ2-2; CDR3 length: 14; clone size: few; D gene: TRBD2; CDR3 protein: CSVVGGRDTGELFF; CDR3 DNA: TGCAGCGTTGTCGGCGGGAGGGACACCGGGGAGCTGTTTTTT
V gene: TRBV20-1; J gene: TRBJ2-7; CDR3 length: 15; clone size: many; D gene: NA; CDR3 protein: CSARDLSHSSYEQYF; CDR3 DNA: TGCAGTGCTAGAGATCTGAGTCATAGCTCCTACGAGCAGTACTTC
V gene: TRBV9; J gene: TRBJ2-5; CDR3 length: 16; clone size: many; D gene: TRBD2; CDR3 protein: CASSPRLRGGQETQYF; CDR3 DNA: TGTGCCAGCAGCCCCCGACTTCGCGGGGGACAAGAGACCCAGTACTTC
V gene: TRBV6-1; J gene: TRBJ2-5; CDR3 length: 11; clone size: many; D gene: TRBD1; CDR3 protein: CASRTGWTQYF; CDR3 DNA: TGTGCCAGCAGGACAGGGTGGACCCAGTACTTC
V gene: TRBV6-1; J gene: TRBJ1-2; CDR3 length: 15; clone size: few; D gene: TRBD1; CDR3 protein: CASSEAKTGLYGYTF; CDR3 DNA: TGTGCCAGCAGTGAAGCGAAGACAGGGCTATATGGCTACACCTTC
V gene: TRBV12-5; J gene: TRBJ2-7; CDR3 length: 11; clone size: many; D gene: NA; CDR3 protein: CASGRGGEQYF; CDR3 DNA: TGTGCTAGTGGGCGAGGGGGGGAGCAGTACTTC
V gene: TRBV28; J gene: TRBJ1-5; CDR3 length: 15; clone size: NA; D gene: NA; CDR3 protein: CASSPQGSSNQPQHF; CDR3 DNA: TGTGCCAGCAGCCCACAGGGTTCTAGCAATCAGCCCCAGCATTTT
V gene: TRBV2; J gene: TRBJ2-5; CDR3 length: 14; clone size: few; D gene: TRBD2; CDR3 protein: CASRWTSGQETQYF; CDR3 DNA: TGTGCCAGCAGATGGACTAGCGGCCAAGAGACCCAGTACTTC